Listed below are T cell receptor beta chains from one sample, sequenced in a study of chemoradiotherapy in HPV16-positive cancers. Profiling relied on immunoSEQ multiplex PCR, and the TCRdb table lists in-frame clones only, not all of them. The top ten clones hold roughly 9.7% of a sample with approximately 5,900 clones, roughly 76% of them seen once. Sampling was carried out from a patient who underwent chemoradiotherapy. The receptors were sampled from a human donor with HPV-associated anogenital cancer. Both conserved end residues are part of each CDR3. The D gene is left open where the match is weak. The size field is filled for only some rows; it gives once, few, many or a size class.

D gene | clone size | J gene | V gene | CDR3 DNA | CDR3 protein
. | few | TRBJ1-1 | TRBV4-1 | TGCGCCAGCAGACTTTTCGGAGGGACTGAAGCTTTCTTT | CASRLFGGTEAFF
. | . | TRBJ2-3 | TRBV4-3 | TGCGCCAGCAGCCAAGGCACCCTAAGGGGACCCCAGACAGATACGCAGTATTTT | CASSQGTLRGPQTDTQYF
. | . | TRBJ2-7 | TRBV7-9 | TGTGCCAGCAGCCACGGGGTTTACGAGCAGTACTTC | CASSHGVYEQYF
. | few | TRBJ1-2 | TRBV27 | TGTGCCAGCACCCCGGAGAGGGGCTATGGCTACACCTTC | CASTPERGYGYTF
. | . | TRBJ2-1 | TRBV18 | TGTGCCAGCTCACCTGTCGAAGTGGATGAGCAGTTCTTC | CASSPVEVDEQFF
. | . | TRBJ1-2 | TRBV5-4 | TGTGCCAGCAGCTTGGAAGGGCAGGGGAATGGCTACACCTTC | CASSLEGQGNGYTF
. | . | TRBJ1-1 | TRBV4-1 | TGCGCCAGCAGCCAAGAACCTGGGGGAGGGTTGGAAGCTTTCTTT | CASSQEPGGGLEAFF
. | . | TRBJ2-6 | TRBV5-1 | TGCGCCAGCAGCTTACTCCTATCTGGGGCCAACGTCCTGACTTTC | CASSLLLSGANVLTF
. | once | TRBJ1-1 | TRBV28 | TGTGCCAGCAGCGGTCGGGGGCTGAACACTGAAGCTTTCTTT | CASSGRGLNTEAFF
. | . | TRBJ2-1 | TRBV2 | TGTGCCAGCAGTGAATCTAACTTGAACAATGAGCAGTTCTTC | CASSESNLNNEQFF
. | . | TRBJ2-2 | TRBV14 | TGTGCCAGCAGGCAGCTTCCTACCGGGGAGCTGTTTTTT | CASRQLPTGELFF
TRBD1 | . | TRBJ1-2 | TRBV5-6 | TGTGCCAGCAGCCCCAAGGCAGGGGGCTTGGGCTACACCTTC | CASSPKAGGLGYTF
TRBD1 | . | TRBJ2-7 | TRBV29-1 | TGCAGCGTCCGACAGGGTCCCTACGAGCAGTACTTC | CSVRQGPYEQYF
. | . | TRBJ1-1 | TRBV28 | TGTGCCAGCAGTTTAGTACGGTGGGCCAGCATGAACACTGAAGCTTTCTTT | CASSLVRWASMNTEAFF
. | . | TRBJ1-2 | TRBV5-6 | TGTGCCAGCTCCCTCGGGCTTATTAACTATGGCTACACCTTC | CASSLGLINYGYTF
TRBD2 | . | TRBJ2-1 | TRBV5-1 | TGCGCCAGCGAGACTAGCGGGGGGGGGAATGAGCAGTTCTTC | CASETSGGGNEQFF
TRBD1 | few | TRBJ1-1 | TRBV27 | TGTGCCAGCAGCCCCTCCGGGACAGGGTATTGGACTGAAGCTTTCTTT | CASSPSGTGYWTEAFF
. | . | TRBJ2-1 | TRBV29-1 | TGCAGCGTCCCAGAGGGGTTCGATGAGCAGTTCTTC | CSVPEGFDEQFF
TRBD1 | . | TRBJ2-3 | TRBV5-1 | TGCGCCAGCAGCTTCGGGCGAAGGGCCAAGATGGACAGGGCAGATACGCAGTATTTT | CASSFGRRAKMDRADTQYF
. | . | TRBJ1-1 | TRBV6-5 | TGTGCCAGCAGTTACGTTGGGTGGGACACTGAAGCTTTCTTT | CASSYVGWDTEAFF
. | few | TRBJ2-3 | TRBV7-3 | TGTGCCAGCAGCCCTGAGGGGGGACGCACAGATACGCAGTATTTT | CASSPEGGRTDTQYF
. | few | TRBJ2-1 | TRBV7-8 | TGTGCCAGCAGCTTAGGACTGATAAACAATGAGCAGTTCTTC | CASSLGLINNEQFF
. | . | TRBJ1-1 | TRBV5-1 | TGCGCCAGCAGCTTGGCTAGGGGGATGAACACTGAAGCTTTCTTT | CASSLARGMNTEAFF
. | few | TRBJ1-2 | TRBV7-2 | TGTGCCAGCAGCTCCCGGGACATCTATGGCTACACCTTC | CASSSRDIYGYTF
TRBD2 | . | TRBJ2-1 | TRBV2 | TGTGCCAGCAGTGTTAGCGGGGGGTTGAATGAGCAGTTCTTC | CASSVSGGLNEQFF
. | . | TRBJ2-1 | TRBV6-5 | TGTGCCAGCAGTTACAGAGGTAGCTCCTACAATGAGCAGTTCTTC | CASSYRGSSYNEQFF
TRBD1 | . | TRBJ1-2 | TRBV30 | TGTGCCTGGAGTCCAGGGGGGATCTTCTATGGCTACACCTTC | CAWSPGGIFYGYTF
TRBD1 | . | TRBJ2-7 | TRBV5-5 | TGTGCCAGCAGCCAACAGGGGGCCTACGAGCAGTACTTC | CASSQQGAYEQYF
TRBD1 | . | TRBJ2-7 | TRBV4-1 | TGCGCCAGCAGCCAGGGGACAGTGCTTGCCTACGAGCAGTACTTC | CASSQGTVLAYEQYF
TRBD1 | few | TRBJ1-6 | TRBV11-2 | TGTGCCAGCAGCTTACGGGACAGGGTTTTTTCACCCCTCCACTTT | CASSLRDRVFSPLHF
TRBD1 | . | TRBJ1-1 | TRBV5-1 | TGCGCCAGCAGTGAAGACGGACAGGTCTCTCGGGCTTTCTTT | CASSEDGQVSRAFF
. | . | TRBJ1-3 | TRBV2 | TGTGCCAGTGTCCAGAGCTCTGGAAACACCATATATTTT | CASVQSSGNTIYF
TRBD2 | once | TRBJ2-1 | TRBV4-1 | TGCGCCAGCAGCCCACCGAGGACCCCGGGAGGGTACAATGAGCAGTTCTTC | CASSPPRTPGGYNEQFF
. | few | TRBJ1-5 | TRBV19 | TGTGCCAGTAGTATAATAGGGCGCCAGCATTTT | CASSIIGRQHF
. | once | TRBJ2-1 | TRBV2 | TGTGCCAGCAGTGGCGGGTGGGTTATTAGCTCCTACAATGAGCAGTTCTTC | CASSGGWVISSYNEQFF
. | . | TRBJ1-1 | TRBV5-1 | TGCGCCAGCAGCTTGGTACAGGCTAACACTGAAGCTTTCTTT | CASSLVQANTEAFF
. | . | TRBJ1-1 | TRBV18 | TGTGCCAGCTCACCGGACAGCATTAACACTGAAGCTTTCTTT | CASSPDSINTEAFF
. | . | TRBJ2-7 | TRBV7-8 | TGTGCCAGCAGCTTAGTTTTGGGGCTCGAGCAGTACTTC | CASSLVLGLEQYF
. | . | TRBJ1-1 | TRBV6-5 | TGTGCCAGCAGTTACAGCCGGGGAACTGAAGCTTTCTTT | CASSYSRGTEAFF
. | . | TRBJ2-1 | TRBV5-1 | TGCGCCAGCAGCCAACAGCTTAATGAGCAGTTCTTC | CASSQQLNEQFF
. | few | TRBJ1-1 | TRBV6-5 | TGTGCCAGCAGTTACTCGACTTTCGGGGGAGGGACTGAAGCTTTCTTT | CASSYSTFGGGTEAFF